Sequencing of this TCR beta chain was carried out in a study of metastatic and nonmetastatic thyroid tumors. General study findings and limits: When malignant thyroid tumors were compared with benign nodules, TCR beta diversity was reportedly significantly higher in the malignant tumors. This held in both blood and tumor samples.

With V trimmed by 4 bases and J by 2 bases, 4 bases remained unmatched. Germline loops: CDR1 SGHRS, CDR2 YFSETQ. The CDR3 contains 14 residues. As regards this clone: Its target is not known.

Treatment of any kind had been given to no patient before thyroid surgery. Original analysis: The study built a papillary thyroid cancer distant-metastasis classifier from CDR3 differences across clinicopathological groups. TCRdb ran MiXCR on the PCR reads. The V and J calls here are based on TCRdb, not the publication. The sample has around 52,000 clones; 25% to 35% are singletons. The sequence came from a female donor with papillary thyroid cancer or a benign thyroid nodule (not recorded which). Some clones in this sample may be carry-over from other donors' samples. The chain recombines TRBV5-1 with TRBJ1-2; 8 bases are a match to TRBD1. Sequenced sample: blood. The CDR3 DNA sequence: TGCGCCAGCAGCCTGGGACAGGCCAACTATGGCTACACCTTC. As protein: CASSLGQANYGYTF.